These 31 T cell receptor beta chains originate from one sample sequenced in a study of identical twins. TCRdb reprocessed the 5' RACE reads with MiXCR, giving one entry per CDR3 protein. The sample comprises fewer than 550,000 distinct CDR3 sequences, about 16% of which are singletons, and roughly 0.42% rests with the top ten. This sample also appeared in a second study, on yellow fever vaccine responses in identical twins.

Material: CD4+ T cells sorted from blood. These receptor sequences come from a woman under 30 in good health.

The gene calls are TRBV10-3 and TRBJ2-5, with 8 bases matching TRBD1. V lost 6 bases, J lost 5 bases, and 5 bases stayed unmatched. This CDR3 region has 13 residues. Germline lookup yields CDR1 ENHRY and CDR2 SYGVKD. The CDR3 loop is CAISPGQVETQYF. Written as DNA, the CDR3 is TGTGCCATCAGCCCGGGACAGGTCGAGACCCAGTACTTC.

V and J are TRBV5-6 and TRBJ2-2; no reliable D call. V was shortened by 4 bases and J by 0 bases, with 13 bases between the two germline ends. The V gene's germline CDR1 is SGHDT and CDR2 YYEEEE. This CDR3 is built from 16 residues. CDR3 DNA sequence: TGTGCCAGCAGCAAGGTAGGAAGCCCGAACACCGGGGAGCTGTTTTTT. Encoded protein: CASSKVGSPNTGELFF.

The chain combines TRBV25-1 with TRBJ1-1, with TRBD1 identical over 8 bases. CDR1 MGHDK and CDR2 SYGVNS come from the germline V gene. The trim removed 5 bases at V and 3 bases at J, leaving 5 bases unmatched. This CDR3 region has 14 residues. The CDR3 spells CASSSTGVDTEAFF. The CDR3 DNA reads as TGTGCCAGCAGTTCGACAGGGGTGGACACTGAAGCTTTCTTT.

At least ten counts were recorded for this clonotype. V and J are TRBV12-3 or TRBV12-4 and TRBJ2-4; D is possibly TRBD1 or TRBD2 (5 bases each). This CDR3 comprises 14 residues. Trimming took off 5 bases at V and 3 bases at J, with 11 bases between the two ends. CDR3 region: CASSTGTGKNIQYF. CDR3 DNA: TGTGCCAGCAGTACCGGGACGGGCAAAAACATTCAGTACTTC.

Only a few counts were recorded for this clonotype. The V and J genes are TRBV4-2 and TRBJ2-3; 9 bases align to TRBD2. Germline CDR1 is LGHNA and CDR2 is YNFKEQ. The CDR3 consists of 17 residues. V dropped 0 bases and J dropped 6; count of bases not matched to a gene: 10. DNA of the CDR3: TGTGCCAGCAGCCAAGATGCGCCTAGCGGGATAGCCGATACGCAGTATTTT. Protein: CASSQDAPSGIADTQYF.

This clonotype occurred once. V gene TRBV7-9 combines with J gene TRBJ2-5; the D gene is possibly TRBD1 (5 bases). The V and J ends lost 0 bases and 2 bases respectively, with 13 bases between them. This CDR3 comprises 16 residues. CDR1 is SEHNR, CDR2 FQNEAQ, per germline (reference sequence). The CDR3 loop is CASSLALQGGQETQYF. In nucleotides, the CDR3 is TGTGCCAGCAGCTTAGCTTTGCAGGGTGGACAAGAGACCCAGTACTTC.

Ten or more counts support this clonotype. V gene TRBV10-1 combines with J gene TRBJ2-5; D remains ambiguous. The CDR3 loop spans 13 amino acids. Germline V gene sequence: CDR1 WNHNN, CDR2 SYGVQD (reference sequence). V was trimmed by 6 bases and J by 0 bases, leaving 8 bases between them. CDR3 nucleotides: TGCGCCAGCAGCCGGGCCAACCAAGAGACCCAGTACTTC. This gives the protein CASSRANQETQYF.

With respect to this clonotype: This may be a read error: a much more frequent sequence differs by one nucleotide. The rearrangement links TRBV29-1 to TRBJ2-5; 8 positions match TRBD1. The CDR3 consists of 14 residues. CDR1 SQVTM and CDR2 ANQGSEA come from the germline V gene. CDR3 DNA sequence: TGCAGCCCCCGACCCGGACAGGGCGTAGAGACCCAGCACTTC. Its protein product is CSPRPGQGVETQHF.

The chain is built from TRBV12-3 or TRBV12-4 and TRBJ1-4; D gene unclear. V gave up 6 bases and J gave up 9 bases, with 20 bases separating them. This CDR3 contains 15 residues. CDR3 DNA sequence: TGTGCCAGCAGCCGTAGCCCGGAGTTCAGGCAAAAACTGTTTTTT. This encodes CASSRSPEFRQKLFF.

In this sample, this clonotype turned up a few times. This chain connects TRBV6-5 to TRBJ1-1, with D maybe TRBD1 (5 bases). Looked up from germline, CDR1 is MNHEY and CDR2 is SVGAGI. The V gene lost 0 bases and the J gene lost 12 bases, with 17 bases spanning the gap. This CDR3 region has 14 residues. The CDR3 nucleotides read TGTGCCAGCAGTTACTCACCCCAGCTAGGGGAAACTTTCTTT. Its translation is CASSYSPQLGETFF.

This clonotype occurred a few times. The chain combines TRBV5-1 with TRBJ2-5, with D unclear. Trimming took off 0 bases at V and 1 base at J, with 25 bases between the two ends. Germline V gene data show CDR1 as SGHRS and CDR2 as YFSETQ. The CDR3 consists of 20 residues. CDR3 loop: CASSLVLTSDLPSFQETQYF. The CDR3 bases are TGCGCCAGCAGCTTGGTTCTTACGTCAGATTTGCCGAGCTTCCAAGAGACCCAGTACTTC. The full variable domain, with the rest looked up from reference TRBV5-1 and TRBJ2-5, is KAGVTQTPRYLIKTRGQQVTLSCSPISGHRSVSWYQQTPGQGLQFLFEYFSETQRNKGNFPGRFSGRQFSNSRSEMNVSTLELGDSALYLCASSLVLTSDLPSFQETQYFGPGTRLLVL.

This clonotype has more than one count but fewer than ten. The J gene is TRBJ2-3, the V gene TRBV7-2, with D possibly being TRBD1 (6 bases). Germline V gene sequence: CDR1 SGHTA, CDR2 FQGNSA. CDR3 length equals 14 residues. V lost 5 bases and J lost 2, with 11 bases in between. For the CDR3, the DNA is TGTGCCAGCAGCCGCCGGACAGCCACAGATACGCAGTATTTT. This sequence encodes CASSRRTATDTQYF.

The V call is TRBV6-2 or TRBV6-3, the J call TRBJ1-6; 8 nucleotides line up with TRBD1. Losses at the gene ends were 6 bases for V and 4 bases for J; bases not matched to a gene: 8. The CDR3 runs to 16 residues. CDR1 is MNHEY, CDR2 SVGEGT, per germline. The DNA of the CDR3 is TGTGCCAGCAGAAAAGGACAGGGCAGTTATAATTCACCCCTCCACTTT. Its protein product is CASRKGQGSYNSPLHF.

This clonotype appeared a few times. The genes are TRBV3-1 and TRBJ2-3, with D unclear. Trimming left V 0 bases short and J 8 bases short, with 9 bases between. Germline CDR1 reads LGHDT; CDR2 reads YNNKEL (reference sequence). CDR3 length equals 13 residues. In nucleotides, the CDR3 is TGTGCCAGCAGCCAAGAGTGGACGACTACGCAGTATTTT. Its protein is CASSQEWTTTQYF.

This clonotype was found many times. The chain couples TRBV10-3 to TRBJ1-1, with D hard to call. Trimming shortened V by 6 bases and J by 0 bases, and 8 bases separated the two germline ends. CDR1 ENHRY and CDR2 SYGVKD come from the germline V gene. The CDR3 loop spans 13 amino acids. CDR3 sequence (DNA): TGTGCCATCAGGGGAGGGTTGAACACTGAAGCTTTCTTT. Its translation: CAIRGGLNTEAFF.

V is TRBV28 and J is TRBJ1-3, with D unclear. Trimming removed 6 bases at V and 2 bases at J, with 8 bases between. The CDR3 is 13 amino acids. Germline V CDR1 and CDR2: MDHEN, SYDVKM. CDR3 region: CASRVDPGNTIYF. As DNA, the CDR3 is TGTGCCAGCAGGGTAGACCCTGGAAACACCATATATTTT.

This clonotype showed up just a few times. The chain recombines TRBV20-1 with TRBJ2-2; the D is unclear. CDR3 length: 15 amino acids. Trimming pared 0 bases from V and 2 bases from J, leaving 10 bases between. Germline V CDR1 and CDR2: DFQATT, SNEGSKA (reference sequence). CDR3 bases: TGCAGTGCTAGAGATTCTCGGAGAAACACCGGGGAGCTGTTTTTT. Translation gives CSARDSRRNTGELFF.

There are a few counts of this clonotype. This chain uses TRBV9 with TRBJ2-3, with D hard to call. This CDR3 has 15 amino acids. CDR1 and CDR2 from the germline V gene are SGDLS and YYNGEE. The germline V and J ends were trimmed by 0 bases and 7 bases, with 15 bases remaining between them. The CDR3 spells CASSVEADSTYTQYF. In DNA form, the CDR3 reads TGTGCCAGCAGCGTAGAGGCGGATTCCACGTATACGCAGTATTTT.

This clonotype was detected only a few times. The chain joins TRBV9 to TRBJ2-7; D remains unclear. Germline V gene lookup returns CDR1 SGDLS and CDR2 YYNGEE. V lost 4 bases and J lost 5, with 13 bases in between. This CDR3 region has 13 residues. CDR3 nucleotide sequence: TGTGCCAGCAGCTTTTCGGATTCAGACGAGCAGTACTTC. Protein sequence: CASSFSDSDEQYF.

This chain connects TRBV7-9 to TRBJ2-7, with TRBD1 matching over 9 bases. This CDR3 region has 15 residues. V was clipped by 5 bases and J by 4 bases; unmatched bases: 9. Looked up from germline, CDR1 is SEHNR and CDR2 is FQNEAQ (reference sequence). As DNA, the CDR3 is TGTGCCAGCAGCACGTACCGGGACAGGGTGTACGAGCAGTACTTC. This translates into CASSTYRDRVYEQYF.

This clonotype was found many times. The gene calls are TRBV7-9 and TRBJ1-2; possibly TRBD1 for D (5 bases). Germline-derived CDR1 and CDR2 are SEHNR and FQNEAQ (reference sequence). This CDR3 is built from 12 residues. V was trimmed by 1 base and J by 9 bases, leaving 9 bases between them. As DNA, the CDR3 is TGTGCCAGCAGCTTAGAGGGGCGAAGCTACACCTTC. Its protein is CASSLEGRSYTF.

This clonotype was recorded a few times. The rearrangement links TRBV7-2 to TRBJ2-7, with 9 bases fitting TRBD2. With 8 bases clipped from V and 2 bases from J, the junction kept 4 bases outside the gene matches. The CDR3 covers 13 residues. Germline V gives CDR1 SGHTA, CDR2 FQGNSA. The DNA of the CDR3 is TGTGCCAGCCGGCTAGCGGGAACCTACGAGCAGTACTTC. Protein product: CASRLAGTYEQYF.

The CDR3 loop is CASSLSPSFGTGGHNEQFF. CDR3 coding DNA: TGTGCCAGCAGTTTAAGCCCCTCTTTTGGGACAGGGGGGCACAATGAGCAGTTCTTC. The chain joins TRBV13 to TRBJ2-1, with 11 bases lining up with TRBD1. The germline V gene has CDR1 PRHDT and CDR2 FYEKMQ (reference sequence). The CDR3 has 19 amino acids. J gave up 5 bases and V 6 bases, and 18 bases lay outside the gene matches.

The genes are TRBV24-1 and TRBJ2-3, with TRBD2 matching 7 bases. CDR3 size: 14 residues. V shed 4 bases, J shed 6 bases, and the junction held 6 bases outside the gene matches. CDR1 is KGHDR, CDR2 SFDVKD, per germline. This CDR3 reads CATSDPGTIDTQYF. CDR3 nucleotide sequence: TGTGCCACCAGTGACCCTGGGACTATTGATACGCAGTATTTT.

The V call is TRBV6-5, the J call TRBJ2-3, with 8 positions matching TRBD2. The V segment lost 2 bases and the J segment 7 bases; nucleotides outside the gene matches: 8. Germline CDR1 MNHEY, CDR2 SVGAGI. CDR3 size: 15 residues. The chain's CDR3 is CASSYGAGGLYTQYF. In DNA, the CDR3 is TGTGCCAGCAGTTACGGGGCGGGGGGACTTTATACGCAGTATTTT.

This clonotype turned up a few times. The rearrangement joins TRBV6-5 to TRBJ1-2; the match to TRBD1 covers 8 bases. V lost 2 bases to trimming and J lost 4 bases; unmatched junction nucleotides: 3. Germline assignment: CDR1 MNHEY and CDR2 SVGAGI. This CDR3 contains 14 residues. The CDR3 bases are TGTGCCAGCAGTTACCCCACAGGGGGCTATGGCTACACCTTC. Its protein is CASSYPTGGYGYTF.

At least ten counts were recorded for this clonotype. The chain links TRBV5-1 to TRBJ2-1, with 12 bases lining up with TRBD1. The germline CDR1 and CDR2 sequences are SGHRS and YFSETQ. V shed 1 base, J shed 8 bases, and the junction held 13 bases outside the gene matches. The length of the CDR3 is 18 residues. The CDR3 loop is CASSLWGTGGTILDEQFF. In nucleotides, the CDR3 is TGCGCCAGCAGCTTGTGGGGGACAGGGGGCACCATTCTCGATGAGCAGTTCTTC.

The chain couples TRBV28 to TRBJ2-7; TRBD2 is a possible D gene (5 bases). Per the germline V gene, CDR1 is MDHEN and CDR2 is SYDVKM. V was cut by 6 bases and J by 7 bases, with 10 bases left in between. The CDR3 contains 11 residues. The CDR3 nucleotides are TGTGCCAGCAGCCACCGAGGGGAGCAGTACGTC. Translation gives CASSHRGEQYV.

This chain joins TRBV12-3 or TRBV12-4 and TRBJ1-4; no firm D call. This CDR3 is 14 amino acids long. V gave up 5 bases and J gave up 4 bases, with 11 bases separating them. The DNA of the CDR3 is TGTGCCAGCAGTCCCAGTCTGCTTAATGAAAAACTGTTTTTT. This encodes CASSPSLLNEKLFF.

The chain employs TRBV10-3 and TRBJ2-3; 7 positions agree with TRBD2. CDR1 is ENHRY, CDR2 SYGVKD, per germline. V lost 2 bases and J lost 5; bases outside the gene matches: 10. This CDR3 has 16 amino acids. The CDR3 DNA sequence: TGTGCCATCAGTGAGGTCCCTAGCGGTTTGGGAGATACGCAGTATTTT. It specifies CAISEVPSGLGDTQYF.

CDR3 nucleotide sequence: TGTGCCAGCTTCCCCGGGCTAGCGGGTTCTAGCACAGATACGCAGTATTTT. Translation gives CASFPGLAGSSTDTQYF. This sequence joins TRBV7-8 and TRBJ2-3, with 8 bases aligning to TRBD2. There are 17 residues in the CDR3. Germline-derived CDR1 and CDR2 are SGHVS and FQNEAQ. With 8 bases clipped from V and 0 bases from J, the junction kept 13 bases outside the gene matches.